This T cell receptor beta chain was profiled in a study of blood T cell repertoires in COVID-19. Study details: Sites in the United States, Italy and Spain provided acute and convalescent COVID-19 samples. T cells, B-cell-depleted T cells, or PBMCs supplied cDNA or gDNA.

In the original processing: Reference gene primer amplification gave estimated nucleated cell counts. The method was immunoSEQ multiplex PCR; TCRdb's version includes in-frame clones alone and lacks a portion of them. Clonal size and the V and J genes are those of that table, whereas D and trimming came from the DNA. The data hold some 260,000 clones, with about 68% observed a single time. The germline CDR1 and CDR2 sequences are MNHEY and SVGAGI. The CDR3 contains 14 residues. Trimming removed 7 bases at V and 0 bases at J, with 10 bases between. The V and J genes are TRBV6-5 and TRBJ1-3; the D is unclear. The receptor was isolated from a woman at least 80 years old with acute or convalescent COVID-19. The sequenced material came from peripheral blood. The CDR3 DNA reads TGTGCCAGCAAGAGGGTTAGCTCTGGAAACACCATATATTTT. This gives the protein CASKRVSSGNTIYF.